A single sample gave rise to the 14 T cell receptor beta chains below, sequenced in a study of T cell repertoires in cytomegalovirus infection. A single record per CDR3 protein comes from TCRdb applying MiXCR to the reads. The sample lists approximately 770,000 distinct CDR3 sequences; approximately 32% were seen once. The antigens of these receptors remain unknown. The specimen comprised cultured CD8+ T cells from PBMCs, sampled from culture after CMV antigen stimulation. These receptors were obtained from a human donor in good health (CMV status not recorded). Some clones in this sample may be carry-over from other donors' samples.

This clonotype was detected many times. The chain joins TRBV13 to TRBJ1-1; no reliable D call. The CDR3 is 14 residues long. V was cut by 8 bases and J by 2 bases, with 15 bases left in between. Germline assignment: CDR1 PRHDT and CDR2 FYEKMQ (reference sequence). CDR3 amino acids: CASFTGIINTEAFF. As DNA, the CDR3 is TGTGCCAGCTTTACGGGGATTATCAACACTGAAGCTTTCTTT.

The chain is built from TRBV12-3 or TRBV12-4 and TRBJ1-2; TRBD1 agrees at 8 bases. The J segment lost 3 bases and the V segment lost 5 bases, leaving 8 bases of the junction unmatched. CDR3 length: 15 amino acids. DNA for the CDR3: TGTGCCAGCAGTCAGACAGGGGAGCTTGACTATGGCTACACCTTC. This translates into CASSQTGELDYGYTF.

This clonotype was picked up many times. This chain connects TRBV27 to TRBJ1-5; D might be TRBD1 (5 bases). In germline, CDR1 is MNHEY, CDR2 SMNVEV (reference sequence). Trimming took off 3 bases at V and 7 bases at J, with 13 bases between the two ends. This CDR3 comprises 14 residues. CDR3 amino acids: CASSFLGGDQPQHF. Written as DNA, the CDR3 is TGTGCCAGCAGTTTTTTAGGAGGGGACCAGCCCCAGCATTTT.

The chain links TRBV7-2 to TRBJ2-3; 12 nucleotides align to TRBD2. The V gene's germline CDR1 is SGHTA and CDR2 FQGNSA. Germline trimming cut 6 bases from V and 4 bases from J; bases unmatched to any gene: 8. The CDR3 covers 16 residues. The CDR3 reads CASREASGGAADTQYF. The DNA for the CDR3 is TGTGCCAGCAGGGAGGCTAGCGGGGGGGCGGCAGATACGCAGTATTTT.

This chain joins TRBV25-1 and TRBJ1-2; D gene ambiguous. This CDR3 has 14 residues. CDR1 and CDR2 from the germline V gene are MGHDK and SYGVNS. V shed 0 bases and J shed 4 bases, with 9 bases lying between them. The CDR3 DNA reads as TGTGCCAGCAGTGAATATAGCCAATTCTATGGCTACACCTTC. Translation gives CASSEYSQFYGYTF.

This clonotype was recorded at least ten times. This sequence joins TRBV7-2 and TRBJ2-7; 7 bases are a match to TRBD1. V shed 2 bases and J 7 bases; nucleotides not matched to a gene: 11. CDR3 length equals 15 residues. From germline, CDR1 is SGHTA and CDR2 FQGNSA. CDR3: CASSLLSEGAAEQYV. The CDR3 DNA follows: TGTGCCAGCAGCTTACTCTCCGAGGGGGCCGCTGAGCAGTACGTC.

This clonotype has only one observation. It may be a read error: a sequence one base away is much more abundant. The chain links TRBV7-2 to TRBJ1-1; 8 bases agree with TRBD1. CDR3 length: 15 amino acids. Germline lookup yields CDR1 SGHTA and CDR2 FQGNSA. The CDR3 DNA follows: TGTGACAGCAGCCCCGGGGGGCAGGGGGCAACTGAAGCTTTCTTT. It is translated as CDSSPGGQGATEAFF. Variable domain in full (rest from reference TRBV7-2 and TRBJ1-1): GAGVSQSPSNKVTEKGKDVELRCDPISGHTALYWYRQSLGQGLEFLIYFQGNSAPDKSGLPSDRFSAERTGGSVSTLTIQRTQQEDSAVYLCDSSPGGQGATEAFFGQGTRLTVV.

The rearrangement uses TRBV6-1 and TRBJ2-5; 10 nucleotides line up with TRBD2. The CDR3 loop spans 17 amino acids. J gave up 3 bases and V 5 bases, and 12 bases lay outside the gene matches. Germline assignment: CDR1 MNHNS and CDR2 SASEGT. CDR3 residues: CASSFHGLAVLEETQYF. Here the CDR3 DNA reads TGTGCCAGCAGTTTTCACGGACTAGCGGTGCTCGAAGAGACCCAGTACTTC.

The rearrangement uses TRBV4-3 and TRBJ2-3; 8 nucleotides align to TRBD2. The CDR3 is 16 amino acids. V lost 5 bases, J lost 2 bases, and 9 bases stayed unmatched. Germline-derived CDR1 and CDR2 are LGHNA and YSLEER. DNA for the CDR3: TGCGCCAGCAGCTCAACACTAGCGGCCCTCACAGATACGCAGTATTTT. Amino acid sequence: CASSSTLAALTDTQYF.

This clonotype has at least ten counts. The CDR3 bases are TGTGCCAGCAGCTTCCAGGGGGGCCTTGGGGGCTACACCTTC. It specifies CASSFQGGLGGYTF. The V and J genes are TRBV7-9 and TRBJ1-2, with TRBD1 identical over 7 bases. Trimming removed 3 bases from V and 8 bases from J; junction bases left unmatched: 9. Germline CDR1 SEHNR, CDR2 FQNEAQ (reference sequence). There are 14 residues in the CDR3.

The V call is TRBV7-9, the J call TRBJ2-2; no firm D call. The CDR3 spans 13 residues. The germline CDR1 and CDR2 sequences are SEHNR and FQNEAQ (reference sequence). Deletions cut 5 bases from V and 4 bases from J, with 8 bases between. The CDR3 spells CASSLRFTGELFF. The CDR3 region has the DNA TGTGCCAGCAGCCTGAGATTCACCGGGGAGCTGTTTTTT.

The V gene is TRBV27, the J gene TRBJ2-1, with D perhaps TRBD1 or TRBD2 (5 bases each). V dropped 6 bases and J dropped 5 bases, with 11 bases sitting between them. CDR3 size: 13 residues. Germline CDR1 MNHEY, CDR2 SMNVEV (reference sequence). In DNA form, the CDR3 reads TGTGCCAGCAGCCCCGGGACGGACAATGAGCAGTTCTTC. Translated: CASSPGTDNEQFF.

This clonotype showed up just a few times. V gene TRBV27 combines with J gene TRBJ1-2, with 8 bases fitting TRBD1. The CDR3 runs to 15 residues. V lost 5 bases and J lost 8; bases outside the gene matches: 13. Germline assignment: CDR1 MNHEY and CDR2 SMNVEV (reference sequence). Here the CDR3 DNA reads TGTGCCAGCAGTCCATATCAGGGGGCGATGGAGGGCTACACCTTC. Translating gives CASSPYQGAMEGYTF.

This clonotype was seen a handful of times. V gene TRBV27 combines with J gene TRBJ1-2, with unresolved D. Trimming removed 4 bases at V and 8 bases at J, with 20 bases between. From germline, CDR1 is MNHEY and CDR2 SMNVEV (reference sequence). The CDR3 spans 15 residues. The CDR3 region has the DNA TGTGCCAGCAGTTCCACCGGGTCCCCCCTGGAAGGCTACACCTTC. Translating it yields CASSSTGSPLEGYTF.